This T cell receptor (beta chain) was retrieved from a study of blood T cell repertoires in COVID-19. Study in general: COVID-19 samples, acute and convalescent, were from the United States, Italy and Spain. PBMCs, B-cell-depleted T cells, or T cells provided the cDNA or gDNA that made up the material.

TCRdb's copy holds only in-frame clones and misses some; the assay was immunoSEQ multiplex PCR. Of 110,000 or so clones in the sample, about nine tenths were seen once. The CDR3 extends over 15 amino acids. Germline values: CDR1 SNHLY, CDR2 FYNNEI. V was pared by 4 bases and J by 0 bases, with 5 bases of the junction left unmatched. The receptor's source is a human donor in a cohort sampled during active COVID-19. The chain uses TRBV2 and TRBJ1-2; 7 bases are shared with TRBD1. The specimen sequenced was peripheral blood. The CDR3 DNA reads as TGTGCCAGCAGTGGAGGGGGCGATACTAACTATGGCTACACCTTC. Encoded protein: CASSGGGDTNYGYTF. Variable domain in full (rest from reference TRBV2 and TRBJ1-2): EPEVTQTPSHQVTQMGQEVILRCVPISNHLYFYWYRQILGQKVEFLVSFYNNEISEKSEIFDDQFSVERPDGSNFTLKIRSTKLEDSAMYFCASSGGGDTNYGYTFGSGTRLTVV.